The 15 T cell receptor beta chains reported below all come from one sample, sequenced in a study of blood T cell repertoires in COVID-19. TCRdb keeps only in-frame clones here, not all; method: immunoSEQ multiplex PCR. The sample has some 350,000 clones; around 86% are singletons. The sample consisted of peripheral blood. All receptors come from a woman between 50 and 59 years old with COVID-19, enrolled during active disease.

This rearrangement joins TRBV21-1 to TRBJ2-3; TRBD1 is taken as the D call from the table, unchecked against the DNA. TRBV21-1 is a known pseudogene. This CDR3 spans 15 amino acids. Here the CDR3 reads CASSKANICTDTQYF. CDR3 nucleotides: TGTGCCAGCAGCAAAGCAAACATCTGCACAGATACGCAGTATTTT.

The chain combines TRBV12-3 or TRBV12-4 with TRBJ1-1; D uncertain. The CDR3 is made up of 12 amino acids. V dropped 6 bases and J dropped 7 bases, with 12 bases sitting between them. The CDR3 DNA is TGTGCCAGCAGCCGGGGAGCTATTGAAGCTTTCTTT. The encoded protein is CASSRGAIEAFF.

The V and J genes are TRBV28 and TRBJ2-7, with 7 nucleotides matching TRBD1. The germline V gene has CDR1 MDHEN and CDR2 SYDVKM. Losses at the gene ends were 5 bases for V and 3 bases for J; bases not matched to a gene: 10. The CDR3 contains 15 residues. The CDR3 nucleotides are TGTGCCAGCAGTCAAAATCGAAGGGACAGCTACGAGCAGTACTTC. It yields the protein CASSQNRRDSYEQYF. Based on the CDR3 plus reference TRBV28 and TRBJ2-7, the full variable domain is DVKVTQSSRYLVKRTGEKVFLECVQDMDHENMFWYRQDPGLGLRLIYFSYDVKMKEKGDIPEGYSVSREKKERFSLILESASTNQTSMYLCASSQNRRDSYEQYFGPGTRLTVT.

This clone was seen once. The chain combines TRBV18 with TRBJ1-1; TRBD1 matches at 9 bases. Trimming removed 6 bases from V and 7 bases from J; junction bases left unmatched: 9. Germline V lookup: CDR1 KGHSH, CDR2 LQKENI. This CDR3 region has 14 residues. DNA for the CDR3: TGTGCCAGCTCCCCCGGGACAGGGCGTTTTGAAGCTTTCTTT. Protein product: CASSPGTGRFEAFF.

The chain recombines TRBV14 with TRBJ1-6, with 9 bases lining up with TRBD1. The V and J ends lost 6 bases and 10 bases, in that order; junction bases with no gene match: 7. The CDR3 runs to 14 residues. The V gene's germline CDR1 is SGHDN and CDR2 FVKESK. The DNA for the CDR3 is TGTGCCAGCAGGCATGACAGGGGGAGATCACCCCTCCACTTT. Protein: CASRHDRGRSPLHF.

The V gene is TRBV4-1, the J gene TRBJ1-2, with a possible D match to TRBD1 (5 bases). The CDR3 is 18 amino acids. V lost 1 base, J lost 0 bases, and 18 bases lay in between. Germline-derived CDR1 and CDR2 are MGHRA and YSYEKL. The CDR3 DNA follows: TGCGCCAGCAGCCAAGGGGGCCACTCCGGGAGGGCTAACTATGGCTACACCTTC. This translates into CASSQGGHSGRANYGYTF.

This clone was picked up one time. The rearrangement links TRBV27 to TRBJ1-6, with unresolved D. Trimming took 3 bases from V and 0 from J, leaving 6 bases between them. Germline CDR1 and CDR2: MNHEY and SMNVEV (reference sequence). This CDR3 spans 15 amino acids. CDR3 residues: CASSLRDSYNSPLHF. In nucleotides, the CDR3 is TGTGCCAGCAGTTTGAGGGACTCCTATAATTCACCCCTCCACTTT.

V gene TRBV28 combines with J gene TRBJ1-5, with D possibly being TRBD1 (5 bases). With 4 bases removed from V and 4 bases from J, the gap between germline ends came to 14 bases. This CDR3 spans 15 amino acids. The germline gives CDR1 MDHEN, CDR2 SYDVKM. CDR3 in DNA: TGTGCCAGCAGTTCCCCTGGGGCAGGGAATCAGCCCCAGCATTTT. It is translated as CASSSPGAGNQPQHF.

This clone was recorded only once. The chain employs TRBV18 and TRBJ2-7; D perhaps matches TRBD2 (5 bases). From germline, CDR1 is KGHSH and CDR2 LQKENI. V shed 2 bases and J shed 5 bases, with 10 bases lying between them. This CDR3 contains 13 residues. CDR3 region: CASSPFLGDEQYF. CDR3 bases: TGTGCCAGCTCACCATTTCTCGGGGACGAGCAGTACTTC.

V and J are TRBV5-1 and TRBJ1-3, with a tentative D call TRBD1 (5 bases). Germline V gene sequence: CDR1 SGHRS, CDR2 YFSETQ. CDR3 length: 15 residues. With 1 base removed from V and 3 bases from J, the gap between germline ends came to 11 bases. Here the CDR3 reads CASSLRTGGGNTIYF. CDR3 bases: TGCGCCAGCAGCTTGCGAACAGGCGGTGGAAACACCATATATTTT.

This chain links TRBV30 with TRBJ1-5, with 7 bases matching TRBD1. The length of the CDR3 is 16 residues. V shed 2 bases, J shed 2 bases, and the junction held 9 bases outside the gene matches. CDR1 and CDR2 from the germline V gene are GTSNPN and SVGIG (reference sequence). The CDR3 sequence is CAWSLSHRGGNQPQHF. The CDR3 coding sequence is TGTGCCTGGAGTCTGAGTCACAGGGGCGGCAATCAGCCCCAGCATTTT. The whole variable domain, filled in from reference TRBV30 and TRBJ1-5, reads SQTIHQWPATLVQPVGSPLSLECTVEGTSNPNLYWYRQAAGRGLQLLFYSVGIGQISSEVPQNLSASRPQDRQFILSSKKLLLSDSGFYLCAWSLSHRGGNQPQHFGDGTRLSIL.

This clone has only one observation. The rearrangement links TRBV7-2 to TRBJ1-2, with unresolved D. V gave up 1 base and J gave up 4 bases, with 16 bases separating them. The germline CDR1 and CDR2 sequences are SGHTA and FQGNSA. CDR3 length: 16 residues. CDR3 protein: CASSLVPLAVGYGYTF. DNA of the CDR3: TGTGCCAGCAGCTTAGTTCCTCTTGCCGTCGGCTATGGCTACACCTTC. The variable domain in full, completed from reference TRBV7-2 and TRBJ1-2, reads GAGVSQSPSNKVTEKGKDVELRCDPISGHTALYWYRQSLGQGLEFLIYFQGNSAPDKSGLPSDRFSAERTGGSVSTLTIQRTQQEDSAVYLCASSLVPLAVGYGYTFGSGTRLTVV.

This clone was recorded a few times. The chain employs TRBV10-3 and TRBJ1-1; TRBD1 aligns across 7 bases. The CDR3 sequence is 14 residues long. Germline V CDR1 and CDR2: ENHRY, SYGVKD. J lost 8 bases, V lost 6 bases, and 12 bases had no gene match. Here the CDR3 reads CAIRTQQGMREAFF. The CDR3 region has the DNA TGTGCCATCAGAACCCAACAGGGGATGAGGGAAGCTTTCTTT.

The V and J genes are TRBV5-5 and TRBJ2-2; D is possibly TRBD2 (6 bases). The germline V gene encodes CDR1 SGHKS and CDR2 YYEKEE (reference sequence). The CDR3 has 15 residues. Trimming took 4 bases from V and 0 from J, leaving 10 bases between them. CDR3 sequence: CASSGGTANTGELFF. CDR3 nucleotide sequence: TGTGCCAGCAGCGGAGGGACTGCGAACACCGGGGAGCTGTTTTTT. Full variable domain (remainder filled in from reference TRBV5-5 and TRBJ2-2): DAGVTQSPTHLIKTRGQQVTLRCSPISGHKSVSWYQQVLGQGPQFIFQYYEKEERGRGNFPDRFSARQFPNYSSELNVNALLLGDSALYLCASSGGTANTGELFFGEGSRLTVL.

This chain uses TRBV7-8 with TRBJ2-5; no firm D call. Germline V CDR1 and CDR2: SGHVS, FQNEAQ. This CDR3 is 11 amino acids long. The V end was cut by 5 bases, the J end by 4 bases, with 5 bases between. This CDR3 reads CASSPIETQYF. The CDR3 nucleotides are TGTGCCAGCAGCCCCATAGAGACCCAGTACTTC.